The T cell receptor (beta chain) under discussion was sequenced for a study of blood T cell repertoires in COVID-19. Study overall: COVID-19 samples collected from the United States, Italy and Spain covered acute and convalescent phases. PBMCs, B-cell-depleted T cells, or T cells provided the cDNA or gDNA that made up the material.

Some clones are missing from TCRdb's copy, which holds only in-frame ones; the method was immunoSEQ multiplex PCR. The data hold 150,000 or so clones, with around 87% observed a single time. The CDR3 consists of 17 residues. Material: peripheral blood. The chain has TRBV12-2 and TRBJ1-5; the table's D call, TRBD1, was not checked against the DNA. TRBV12-2 is tagged as a pseudogene. The TCR comes from an elderly man with acute or convalescent COVID-19. The CDR3 nucleotides are TGTGCAAGTCGCACCCGAGGGGGTAACTATAGCAATCAGCCCCAGCATTTT. It yields the protein CASRTRGGNYSNQPQHF.